The sequence of this T cell receptor beta chain was determined in a study of shared clonotypes between healthy human individuals. Study conclusions and caveats: The represented genetic and exposure-history diversity was limited by the small number of donors.

This clone was observed a single time. Antigen unknown. Assay: immunoSEQ multiplex PCR; the TCRdb copy retains only in-frame clones and omits some. The sample has more than 2,000,000 clones; about 92% are singletons. The V end lost 7 bases, the J end lost 1 base, and 4 bases lay between the germline ends. Germline V gene data show CDR1 as MNHNS and CDR2 as SASEGT. The CDR3 spans 11 residues. The sequence derives from a man aged 18 to 30 in good health. Sequencing input: naive CD4+ T cells sorted from blood. Subset of the sample: CD45RA+ positively selected. The chain employs TRBV6-1 and TRBJ1-1, with D uncertain. The CDR3 reads CASKENTEAFF. As DNA, the CDR3 is TGTGCCAGCAAAGAGAACACTGAAGCTTTCTTT.